This T cell receptor (beta chain) originates from a study of human T cells and chemical hapten exposure. In regard to this clonotype: Its antigen is as yet unknown.

Germline lookup yields CDR1 MDHEN and CDR2 SYDVKM. The ends were cut back, 9 bases at V and 2 bases at J, with 8 bases in the middle. The CDR3 sequence is 11 residues long. The time point was: patch test 1, 2 weeks after DPC sensitization. Regarding treatment: therapeutic diphenylcyclopropenone sensitization with weekly scalp DPC. TCRdb used MiXCR to reprocess the RACE reads, holding one entry per CDR3 protein. The repertoire consists of 95,000 to 150,000 distinct CDR3 sequences, with about an eighth occurring once and the leading ten covering around 0.84%. General observations from the study: TCRs above 1 in 1000 frequency did not change with DPC sensitization.

This clonotype originated in a man aged 18 to 29 with alopecia areata. Some clones in this sample may be carry-over from other donors' samples. The J gene is TRBJ2-7, the V gene TRBV28, with D hard to call. Sample: whole blood, taken in connection with sensitization to the hapten diphenylcyclopropenone (DPC). CDR3 residues: CASCETYEQYF. In DNA, the CDR3 is TGTGCCAGTTGCGAGACCTACGAGCAGTACTTC. Combining the CDR3 with reference TRBV28 and TRBJ2-7 gives the whole variable domain DVKVTQSSRYLVKRTGEKVFLECVQDMDHENMFWYRQDPGLGLRLIYFSYDVKMKEKGDIPEGYSVSREKKERFSLILESASTNQTSMYLCASCETYEQYFGPGTRLTVT.